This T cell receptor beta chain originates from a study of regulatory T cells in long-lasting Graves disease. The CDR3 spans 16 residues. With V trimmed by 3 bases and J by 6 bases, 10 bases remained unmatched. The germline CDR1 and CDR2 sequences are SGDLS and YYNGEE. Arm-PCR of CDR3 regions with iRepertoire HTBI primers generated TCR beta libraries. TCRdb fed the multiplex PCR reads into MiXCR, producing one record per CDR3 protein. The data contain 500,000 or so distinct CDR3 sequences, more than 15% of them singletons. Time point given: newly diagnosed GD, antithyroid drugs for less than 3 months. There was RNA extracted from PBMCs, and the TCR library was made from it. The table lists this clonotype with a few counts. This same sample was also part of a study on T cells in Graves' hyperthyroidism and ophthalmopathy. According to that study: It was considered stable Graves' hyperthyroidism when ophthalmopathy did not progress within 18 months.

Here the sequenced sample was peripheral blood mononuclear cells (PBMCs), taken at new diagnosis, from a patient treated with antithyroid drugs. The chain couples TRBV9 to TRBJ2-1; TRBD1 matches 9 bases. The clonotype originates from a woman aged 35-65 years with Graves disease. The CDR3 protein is CASSALTGGNSNEQFF. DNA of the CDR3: TGTGCCAGCAGCGCCCTGACAGGGGGTAATAGCAATGAGCAGTTCTTC.